This entry features one T cell receptor beta chain sequence. This record comes from a study of blood T cell repertoires in COVID-19. Libraries were prepared by immunoSEQ multiplex PCR; TCRdb keeps only in-frame clonotypes and omits some of them. Of approximately 82,000 clones detected, 85% appear once; the ten largest clones hold around 11%. The CDR3 sequence is 14 residues long. CDR1 is SGHDT, CDR2 YYEEEE, per germline. V lost 3 bases, J lost 14 bases, and 18 bases lay in between. The rearrangement uses TRBV5-6 and TRBJ1-6; maybe TRBD1 (5 bases). The receptor was isolated from a woman in her sixties or seventies with active or convalescent COVID-19. Material for sequencing was peripheral blood. In DNA, the CDR3 is TGTGCCAGCAGCTGGACATTCGGGAGCCCCACCCTCCACTTT. This translates into CASSWTFGSPTLHF.